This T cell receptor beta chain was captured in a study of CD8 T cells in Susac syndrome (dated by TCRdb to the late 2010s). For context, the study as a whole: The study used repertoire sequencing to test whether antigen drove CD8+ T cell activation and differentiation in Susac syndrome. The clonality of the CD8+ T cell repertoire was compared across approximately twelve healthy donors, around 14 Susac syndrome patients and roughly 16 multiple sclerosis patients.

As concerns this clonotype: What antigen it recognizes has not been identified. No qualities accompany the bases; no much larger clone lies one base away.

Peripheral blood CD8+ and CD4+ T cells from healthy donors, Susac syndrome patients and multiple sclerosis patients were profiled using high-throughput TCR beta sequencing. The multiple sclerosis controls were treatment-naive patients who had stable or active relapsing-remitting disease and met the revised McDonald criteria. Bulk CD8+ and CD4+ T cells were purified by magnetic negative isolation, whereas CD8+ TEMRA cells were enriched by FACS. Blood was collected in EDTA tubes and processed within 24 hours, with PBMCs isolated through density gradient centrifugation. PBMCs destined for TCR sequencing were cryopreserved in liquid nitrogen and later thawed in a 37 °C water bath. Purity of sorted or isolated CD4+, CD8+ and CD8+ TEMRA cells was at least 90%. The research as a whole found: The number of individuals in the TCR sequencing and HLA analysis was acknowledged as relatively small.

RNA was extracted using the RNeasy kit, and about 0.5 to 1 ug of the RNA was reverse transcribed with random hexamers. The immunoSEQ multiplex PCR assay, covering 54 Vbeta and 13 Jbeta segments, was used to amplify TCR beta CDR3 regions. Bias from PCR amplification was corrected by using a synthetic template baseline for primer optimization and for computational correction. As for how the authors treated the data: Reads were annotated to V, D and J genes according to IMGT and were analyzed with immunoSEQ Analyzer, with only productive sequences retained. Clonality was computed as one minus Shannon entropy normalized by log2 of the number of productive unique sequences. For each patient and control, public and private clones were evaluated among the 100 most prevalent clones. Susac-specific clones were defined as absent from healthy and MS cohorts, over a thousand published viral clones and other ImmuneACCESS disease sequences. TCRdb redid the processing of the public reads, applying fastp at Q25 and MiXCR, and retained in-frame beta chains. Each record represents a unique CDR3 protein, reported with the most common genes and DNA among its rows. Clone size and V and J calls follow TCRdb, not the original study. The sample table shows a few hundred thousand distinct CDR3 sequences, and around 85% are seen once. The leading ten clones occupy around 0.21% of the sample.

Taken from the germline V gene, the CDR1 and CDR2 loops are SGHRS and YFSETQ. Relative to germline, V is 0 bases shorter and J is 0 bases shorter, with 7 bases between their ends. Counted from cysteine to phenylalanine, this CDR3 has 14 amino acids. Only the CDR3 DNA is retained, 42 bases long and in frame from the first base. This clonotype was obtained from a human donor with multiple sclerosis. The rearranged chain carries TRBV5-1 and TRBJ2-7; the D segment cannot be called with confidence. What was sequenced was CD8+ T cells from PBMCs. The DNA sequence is TGCGCCAGCAGCTTGGGTACGCTCTCCTACGAGCAGTACTTC. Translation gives CASSLGTLSYEQYF.